These 20 T cell receptor beta chains came from one sample sequenced in a study of cytomegalovirus exposure and HLA in healthy donors. It was with 60 Vbeta and 13 Jbeta primers that the PCR ran. The repertoire was sequenced with immunoSEQ multiplex PCR; TCRdb's copy has only in-frame clones and lacks some. This table lists some 80,000 clones. The specimen sequenced was PBMCs. These receptor sequences come from a woman in her twenties or thirties in good health and CMV-seronegative.

The rearrangement uses TRBV18 and TRBJ1-2; TRBD1 matches 11 bases. Germline V lookup: CDR1 KGHSH, CDR2 LQKENI. CDR3 length: 14 amino acids. The junction had 3 bases not matched to a gene; V was cut back by 3 bases and J by 6 bases. The CDR3 region is CASSPGQGADGYTF. DNA of the CDR3: TGTGCCAGCTCACCCGGACAGGGGGCGGATGGCTACACCTTC.

The genes are TRBV6-1 and TRBJ2-3, with D possibly TRBD2 on 7 matching bases. The CDR3 spans 14 residues. Germline assignment: CDR1 MNHNS and CDR2 SASEGT. Trimming pared 8 bases from V and 6 bases from J, leaving 18 bases between. In DNA form, the CDR3 reads TGTGCCAGCGGAGACGCGGGGGCCACGGATACGCAGTATTTT. It translates to CASGDAGATDTQYF.

The chain carries TRBV4-2 and TRBJ1-1; D may be TRBD1 (5 bases). CDR3 length: 14 amino acids. Germline V lookup: CDR1 LGHNA, CDR2 YNFKEQ. V lost 4 bases and J 4 bases, leaving 13 bases between the germline ends. The CDR3 DNA reads as TGTGCCAGCAGCCCAGAGCAGGGCGGCACTGAAGCTTTCTTT. Residues: CASSPEQGGTEAFF.

The chain couples TRBV2 to TRBJ2-6; tentative D call: TRBD1 (6 bases). The CDR3 loop spans 18 amino acids. Trimming removed 0 bases at V and 3 bases at J, with 15 bases between. The germline CDR1 and CDR2 sequences are SNHLY and FYNNEI. The DNA of the CDR3 is TGTGCCAGCAGTGAAGCGATAACAGGGACGTTTGGGGCCAACGTCCTGACTTTC. Translated: CASSEAITGTFGANVLTF.

The V and J genes are TRBV7-2 and TRBJ2-7; D is possibly TRBD2 (6 bases). CDR1 SGHTA and CDR2 FQGNSA come from the germline V gene. The CDR3 has 15 amino acids. V was clipped by 5 bases and J by 4 bases, with 18 bases between them. The CDR3 nucleotides read TGTGCCAGCAGCAACGGGGTCGGGGGAGGATACGAGCAGTACTTC. Amino acids: CASSNGVGGGYEQYF.

As regards this clone: One junction end disagrees with the germline gene, perhaps due to a read error. V and J are TRBV30 and TRBJ2-1; 7 bases are shared with TRBD2. Germline loops: CDR1 GTSNPN, CDR2 SVGIG (reference sequence). The CDR3 is 15 residues long. The CDR3 DNA sequence: TGTGCCGGGAGTGTCGGCGGGGGCTCCTACAATGAGCAGTTCTTC. The encoded protein is CAGSVGGGSYNEQFF.

The chain combines TRBV6-6 with TRBJ1-1; 7 bases map to TRBD1. The ends lost 6 bases at V and 1 base at J; junction bases unmatched: 11. The CDR3 has 16 amino acids. CDR1 is MNHNY, CDR2 SVGAGI, per germline (reference sequence). This CDR3 reads CASRSDRVLSNTEAFF. CDR3 nucleotides: TGTGCCAGCAGGTCCGACAGGGTATTGTCGAACACTGAAGCTTTCTTT.

The chain links TRBV30 to TRBJ2-5; weak D call: TRBD1 (5 bases). The CDR3 covers 16 residues. Trimming pared 2 bases from V and 5 bases from J, leaving 21 bases between. Per germline, CDR1 GTSNPN and CDR2 SVGIG (reference sequence). The CDR3 nucleotides read TGTGCCTGGAGTCCCGACCGACAGCCACCCTGGGAGACCCAGTACTTC. Translation: CAWSPDRQPPWETQYF.

In DNA form, the CDR3 reads TGTGCCAGCTCGGAATTTACTAGTTACAATGAGCAGTTCTTC. Residues: CASSEFTSYNEQFF. The rearrangement uses TRBV2 and TRBJ2-1; D is possibly TRBD2 (5 bases). V lost 8 bases and J 4 bases, leaving 15 bases between the germline ends. The CDR3 is 14 residues long. Germline CDR1 SNHLY, CDR2 FYNNEI.

The CDR3 sequence is CASSSTGSSYEQYF. DNA of the CDR3: TGTGCCAGCAGTTCGACAGGGAGCTCCTACGAGCAGTACTTC. This rearrangement joins TRBV27 to TRBJ2-7; 7 positions match TRBD1. CDR1 is MNHEY and CDR2 is SMNVEV in the germline V gene (reference sequence). This CDR3 contains 14 residues. V was pared by 4 bases and J by 0 bases, with 3 bases of the junction left unmatched.

This chain uses TRBV5-1 with TRBJ1-3, with D possibly matching TRBD1 (6 bases). The CDR3 is 14 amino acids. The V end lost 0 bases, the J end lost 4 bases, and 8 bases lay between the germline ends. The V gene's germline CDR1 is SGHRS and CDR2 YFSETQ. The CDR3 loop reads CASSLGTAGNTIYF. Written as DNA, the CDR3 is TGCGCCAGCAGCTTGGGGACAGCAGGAAACACCATATATTTT. The variable domain in full, with the rest retrieved from reference TRBV5-1 and TRBJ1-3, is KAGVTQTPRYLIKTRGQQVTLSCSPISGHRSVSWYQQTPGQGLQFLFEYFSETQRNKGNFPGRFSGRQFSNSRSEMNVSTLELGDSALYLCASSLGTAGNTIYFGEGSWLTVV.

In nucleotides, the CDR3 is TGTGCCAGCAGCACTGCGGGACCCGGGTGGACCCAGTACTTC. This codes for CASSTAGPGWTQYF. The V gene is TRBV5-6, the J gene TRBJ2-5, with D perhaps TRBD2 (6 bases). Germline assignment: CDR1 SGHDT and CDR2 YYEEEE. The CDR3 runs 14 residues. V was shortened by 4 bases and J by 7 bases, with 17 bases between the two germline ends. The variable domain in full, completed from reference TRBV5-6 and TRBJ2-5, reads DAGVTQSPTHLIKTRGQQVTLRCSPKSGHDTVSWYQQALGQGPQFIFQYYEEEERQRGNFPDRFSGHQFPNYSSELNVNALLLGDSALYLCASSTAGPGWTQYFGPGTRLLVL.

The chain carries TRBV10-3 and TRBJ1-1; maybe TRBD1 (6 bases). Germline V gene sequence: CDR1 ENHRY, CDR2 SYGVKD. Trimming left V 3 bases short and J 5 bases short, with 13 bases between. CDR3 length: 14 amino acids. In DNA, the CDR3 is TGTGCCATCAGTGACACAGGGCTGGGGACTGAAGCTTTCTTT. This codes for CAISDTGLGTEAFF.

The chain links TRBV9 to TRBJ1-1; tentative D call: TRBD1 (6 bases). This CDR3 is built from 16 residues. Germline CDR1 reads SGDLS; CDR2 reads YYNGEE. The V and J ends lost 4 bases and 0 bases respectively, with 16 bases between them. CDR3 in DNA: TGTGCCAGCAGCCCTCTGGCAGGGGTCATGAACACTGAAGCTTTCTTT. Its protein is CASSPLAGVMNTEAFF.

The chain is built from TRBV7-2 and TRBJ1-5; D is uncertain. Germline V gene data show CDR1 as SGHTA and CDR2 as FQGNSA. The CDR3 covers 15 residues. V was pared by 0 bases and J by 2 bases, with 8 bases between. CDR3 DNA: TGTGCCAGCAGCTTAGCGGGGAGTGGCAATCAGCCCCAGCATTTT. It translates to CASSLAGSGNQPQHF.

The chain couples TRBV6-6 to TRBJ1-1; 9 bases map to TRBD1. This CDR3 region has 16 residues. CDR1 MNHNY and CDR2 SVGAGI come from the germline V gene (reference sequence). V lost 6 bases to trimming and J lost 6 bases; unmatched junction nucleotides: 14. CDR3 residues: CASRPPGQGREPEAFF. CDR3 nucleotides: TGTGCCAGCAGACCCCCGGGACAGGGACGGGAGCCTGAAGCTTTCTTT.

V usage is TRBV6-1 and J usage is TRBJ1-2; 7 nucleotides align to TRBD1. Germline trimming cut 4 bases from V and 4 bases from J; bases unmatched to any gene: 3. The germline V gene has CDR1 MNHNS and CDR2 SASEGT. This CDR3 is built from 13 residues. DNA of the CDR3: TGTGCCAGCAGTGCGACAGGGACCTATGGCTACACCTTC. It specifies CASSATGTYGYTF.

This rearrangement joins TRBV28 to TRBJ1-4, with TRBD1 matching 9 bases. Germline trimming cut 6 bases from V and 8 bases from J; bases unmatched to any gene: 7. Per the germline V gene, CDR1 is MDHEN and CDR2 is SYDVKM. There are 14 residues in the CDR3. DNA for the CDR3: TGTGCCAGCAGCCGGGACAGGGTAGGAGAAAAACTGTTTTTT. As protein: CASSRDRVGEKLFF.

The chain couples TRBV7-9 to TRBJ2-7; TRBD2 matches at 11 bases. Trimming took 3 bases from V and 0 from J; bases not matched to a gene: 10. The germline gives CDR1 SEHNR, CDR2 FQNEAQ (reference sequence). The CDR3 length is 18 residues. The CDR3 protein is CASSFALAGAPSSYEQYF. DNA for the CDR3: TGTGCCAGCAGCTTCGCACTAGCGGGAGCACCGAGCTCCTACGAGCAGTACTTC. Full variable domain (rest looked up from reference TRBV7-9 and TRBJ2-7): DTGVSQNPRHKITKRGQNVTFRCDPISEHNRLYWYRQTLGQGPEFLTYFQNEAQLEKSRLLSDRFSAERPKGSFSTLEIQRTEQGDSAMYLCASSFALAGAPSSYEQYFGPGTRLTVT.

The chain's CDR3 is CAISESRLAGFYEQYF. The CDR3 DNA follows: TGTGCCATCAGTGAGTCCAGGCTAGCGGGGTTCTACGAGCAGTACTTC. The chain links TRBV10-3 to TRBJ2-7; 9 positions match TRBD2. This CDR3 has 16 amino acids. Trimming cost V 0 bases and J 3 bases; bases outside gene matches: 6. The germline CDR1 and CDR2 sequences are ENHRY and SYGVKD.